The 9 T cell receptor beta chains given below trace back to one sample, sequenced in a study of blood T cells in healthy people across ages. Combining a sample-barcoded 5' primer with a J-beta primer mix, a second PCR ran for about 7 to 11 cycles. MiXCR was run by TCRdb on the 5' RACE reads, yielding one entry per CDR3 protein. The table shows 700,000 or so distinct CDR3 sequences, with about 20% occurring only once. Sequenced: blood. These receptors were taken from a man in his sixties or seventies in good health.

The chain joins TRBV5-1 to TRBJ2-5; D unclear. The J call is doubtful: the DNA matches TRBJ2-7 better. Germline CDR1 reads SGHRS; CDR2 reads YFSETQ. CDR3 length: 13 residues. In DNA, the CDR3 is TGCGCCAGCAGCTTGGAGTTCGCCTACGAGCAGTACTTC. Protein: CASSLEFAYEQYF.

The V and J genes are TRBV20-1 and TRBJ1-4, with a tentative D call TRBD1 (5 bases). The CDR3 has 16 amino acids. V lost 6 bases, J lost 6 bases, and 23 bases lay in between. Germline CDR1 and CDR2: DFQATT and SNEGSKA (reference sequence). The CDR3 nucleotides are TGCAGTGCCCAGAACACCGCACGACAGACGGATGAAAAACTGTTTTTT. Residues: CSAQNTARQTDEKLFF.

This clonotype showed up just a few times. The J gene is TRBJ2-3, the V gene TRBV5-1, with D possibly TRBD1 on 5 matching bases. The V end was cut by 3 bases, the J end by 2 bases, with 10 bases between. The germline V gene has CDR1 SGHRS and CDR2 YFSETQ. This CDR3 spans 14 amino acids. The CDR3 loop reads CASSWSTVTDTQYF. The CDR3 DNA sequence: TGCGCCAGCAGCTGGTCGACAGTCACAGATACGCAGTATTTT.

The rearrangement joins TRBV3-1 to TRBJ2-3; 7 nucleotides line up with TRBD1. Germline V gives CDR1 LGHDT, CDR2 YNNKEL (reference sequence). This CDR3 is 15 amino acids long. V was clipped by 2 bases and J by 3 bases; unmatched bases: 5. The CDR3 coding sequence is TGTGCCAGCAGCCAACGACAGGGTTTTACAGATACGCAGTATTTT. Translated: CASSQRQGFTDTQYF.

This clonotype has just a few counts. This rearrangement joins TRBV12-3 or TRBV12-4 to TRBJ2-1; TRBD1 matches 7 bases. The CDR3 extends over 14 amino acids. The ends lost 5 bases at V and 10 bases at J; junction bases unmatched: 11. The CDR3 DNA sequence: TGTGCCAGCAGTGACTCCGGGACAGCCGGCGAGCAGTTCTTC. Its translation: CASSDSGTAGEQFF.

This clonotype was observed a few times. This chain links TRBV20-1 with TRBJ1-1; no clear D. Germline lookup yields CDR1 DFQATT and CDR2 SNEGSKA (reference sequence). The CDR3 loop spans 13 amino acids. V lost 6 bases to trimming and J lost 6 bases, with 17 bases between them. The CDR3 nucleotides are TGCAGTGCCAGCGGGCCGGAGACCTCTGAAGCTTTCTTT. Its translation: CSASGPETSEAFF.

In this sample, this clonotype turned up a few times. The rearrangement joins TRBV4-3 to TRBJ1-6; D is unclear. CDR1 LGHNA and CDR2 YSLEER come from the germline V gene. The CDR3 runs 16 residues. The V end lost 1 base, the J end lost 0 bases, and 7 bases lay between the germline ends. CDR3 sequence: CASSQGARSYNSPLHF. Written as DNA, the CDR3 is TGCGCCAGCAGCCAAGGGGCACGCTCCTATAATTCACCCCTCCACTTT.

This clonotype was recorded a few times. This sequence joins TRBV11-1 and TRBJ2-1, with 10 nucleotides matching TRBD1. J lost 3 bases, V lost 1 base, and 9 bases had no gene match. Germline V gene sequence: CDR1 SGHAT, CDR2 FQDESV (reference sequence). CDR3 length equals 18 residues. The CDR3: CASSLGGWGTGVYNEQFF. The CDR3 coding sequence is TGTGCCAGCAGCTTAGGGGGTTGGGGGACAGGGGTCTACAATGAGCAGTTCTTC.

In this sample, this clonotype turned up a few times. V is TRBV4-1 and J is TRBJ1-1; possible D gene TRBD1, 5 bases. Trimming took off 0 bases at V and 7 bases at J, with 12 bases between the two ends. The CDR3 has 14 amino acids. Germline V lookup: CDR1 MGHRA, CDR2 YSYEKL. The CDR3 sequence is CASSQDPVGGEAFF. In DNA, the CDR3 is TGCGCCAGCAGCCAAGATCCGGTCGGGGGTGAAGCTTTCTTT.